This T cell receptor beta chain derives from a study of blood T cell repertoires in COVID-19. The CDR3 length is 12 residues. Germline lookup yields CDR1 MDHEN and CDR2 SYDVKM. V was cut by 6 bases and J by 9 bases, with 9 bases left in between. TCRdb's copy holds only in-frame clones and misses some; the assay was immunoSEQ multiplex PCR. Of 45,000 to 50,000 clones listed, 70% to 90% are singletons. J is TRBJ1-6 and V is TRBV28; D call uncertain. Sequencing was done on a sample of peripheral blood. This TCR was sampled from a human donor in a cohort sampled during active COVID-19. Here the CDR3 reads CASSPTSSPLHF. The CDR3 nucleotides are TGTGCCAGCAGCCCTACTAGTTCACCCCTCCACTTT.